Listed below are T cell receptor beta chains from one sample, sequenced in a study of cytomegalovirus exposure and HLA in healthy donors. The assay was immunoSEQ multiplex PCR, and TCRdb's table has in-frame clones only and misses some. This repertoire shows 100,000 to 130,000 clones, about 81% found once; its top ten account for 2% to 3%. The sample taken for sequencing was PBMCs. The receptors come from a man aged 25-45 years in good health and CMV-seropositive. CDR3s include the opening cysteine and the closing phenylalanine or tryptophan. Fields, in order: D gene, J gene, V gene, CDR3 protein. The D gene is left open where the match is weak.

D: .; J: TRBJ2-7; V: TRBV11-3; CDR3: CASSLVGDNYEQYF
D: .; J: TRBJ1-1; V: TRBV30; CDR3: CAWSGEGGMNTEAFF
D: TRBD1; J: TRBJ1-2; V: TRBV9; CDR3: CASSVEPGQGRGDYGYTF
D: .; J: TRBJ1-2; V: TRBV5-1; CDR3: CASSRQGSVYTF
D: .; J: TRBJ2-6; V: TRBV9; CDR3: CASSVHSGANALTF
D: TRBD1; J: TRBJ1-2; V: TRBV11-2; CDR3: CASSPTGPLDYTF
D: TRBD1; J: TRBJ2-1; V: TRBV7-6; CDR3: CASSPRPPGGQYNEQFF
D: .; J: TRBJ1-1; V: TRBV5-6; CDR3: CASRREYRTEAFF
D: .; J: TRBJ1-2; V: TRBV15; CDR3: CATSRETRVNYGYTF
D: .; J: TRBJ2-2; V: TRBV7-9; CDR3: CASSLSGAGELFF
D: .; J: TRBJ1-3; V: TRBV4-2; CDR3: CASSQSGTHSGNTIYF
D: TRBD1; J: TRBJ1-2; V: TRBV28; CDR3: CASSFMAGGGYTF
D: TRBD1; J: TRBJ1-2; V: TRBV27; CDR3: CASRSWDRGGGGYTF
D: .; J: TRBJ1-5; V: TRBV5-6; CDR3: CASSLGGRTLQNQPQHF
D: TRBD1; J: TRBJ2-7; V: TRBV5-5; CDR3: CASSLTGVQGYEQYF
D: TRBD2; J: TRBJ2-2; V: TRBV29-1; CDR3: CSVFGLAGATTGELFF
D: .; J: TRBJ2-5; V: TRBV30; CDR3: CAWSVGSGGETQYF
D: .; J: TRBJ2-5; V: TRBV27; CDR3: CASSLSPTGRQETQYF
D: TRBD1; J: TRBJ2-7; V: TRBV25-1; CDR3: CASSELGQGALGEQYF
D: .; J: TRBJ1-1; V: TRBV2; CDR3: CASTAEGDAEAFF
D: TRBD2; J: TRBJ2-3; V: TRBV18; CDR3: CASSSLAGGGTDTQYF
D: .; J: TRBJ2-4; V: TRBV7-2; CDR3: CASSLYGRENIQYF
D: .; J: TRBJ1-2; V: TRBV19; CDR3: CASRDSNYGYTF
D: .; J: TRBJ2-3; V: TRBV7-9; CDR3: CASSPGVPSTDTQYF
D: .; J: TRBJ1-5; V: TRBV5-6; CDR3: CASSSQGFLVNQPQHF
D: .; J: TRBJ2-7; V: TRBV7-9; CDR3: CASSTQEGGAYEQYF
D: .; J: TRBJ1-4; V: TRBV18; CDR3: CASSPQGISGKKLFF
D: TRBD1; J: TRBJ1-1; V: TRBV6-4; CDR3: CASSDSPGQGATEAFF
D: .; J: TRBJ2-7; V: TRBV9; CDR3: CASSPGGPEQYF
D: TRBD1; J: TRBJ2-7; V: TRBV11-2; CDR3: CASSGWAGTGAYEQYF
D: .; J: TRBJ2-7; V: TRBV7-9; CDR3: CASSFNWGASYEQYF
D: TRBD2; J: TRBJ2-3; V: TRBV10-3; CDR3: CAIDVASGSTDTQYF
D: .; J: TRBJ2-7; V: TRBV6-5; CDR3: CASSYREGYEQYF
D: TRBD1; J: TRBJ2-1; V: TRBV30; CDR3: CAWKTPGQGYNEQFF
D: TRBD1; J: TRBJ1-1; V: TRBV25-1; CDR3: CASSDMTGGETEAFF
D: TRBD1; J: TRBJ2-7; V: TRBV13; CDR3: CASSTKTGSYEQYF
D: .; J: TRBJ1-1; V: TRBV6-1; CDR3: CASSEQGLVAIPEAFF
D: .; J: TRBJ2-7; V: TRBV7-3; CDR3: CASSLTIQDEQYF
D: .; J: TRBJ1-2; V: TRBV25-1; CDR3: CASSERGNYGYTF
D: TRBD2; J: TRBJ2-1; V: TRBV11-3; CDR3: CASSLLGGGARRREQFF
D: .; J: TRBJ2-5; V: TRBV29-1; CDR3: CSVEVTSLSETQYF